Below, one TCR beta chain is given with its context. Which antigen it targets is not known. No base quality information exists; no much larger clone differs at one position. The record originates from a study of blood T cells in healthy people across ages (dated by TCRdb to the mid-2010s). Turning to the overall study: In model experiments, template switching captured about one uniquely barcoded TCR beta cDNA molecule for every two T cells. To track age-related changes in TCR beta repertoire diversity, the study relied on deep sequencing normalized with unique cDNA molecular identifiers. Donors were grouped into four age groups: young (average roughly 17 years), middle-aged (roughly 37), aged (about 60) and long-lived (about 90). To avoid experimental bias, donors of different ages were spread randomly across the sequencing lanes. Using the same blood draw, the study looked at two additional independent replicas of 1 million unique cDNA reads for two donors, one aged 18 to 30 and the other aged 80 or older.

The library was generated by 5' RACE. Sequencing used an Illumina HiSeq 2500. A second about 7 to 12 cycle PCR used a sample-barcoded 5' primer and a J-beta primer mix. A unique molecular identifier was introduced onto each TCR beta cDNA molecule by a template-switch 5' adaptor carrying 12 random nucleotides. At least 2.5 million CDR3-containing paired-end reads were obtained from each sample. All of the RNA was converted into first-strand cDNA using the Mint cDNA synthesis kit, with a TRBC-specific oligonucleotide serving as the primer. Following uracil-DNA glycosylase treatment, all cDNA underwent a first 18-cycle PCR with the universal primers M1SS and BC2_uni_R. The original pipeline was this. For normalization, 1 million high-quality reads were randomly selected from each sample, with every read carrying a distinct molecular identifier. Instead of being binned into consensus sequences, reads that shared molecular identifiers were thrown out. CDR3 identification, clonotype clustering and error correction used MiTCR with a Q25 quality threshold and the strictest error-elimination algorithm. A nonparametric unseen species model using Euler transformation provided a lower-bound estimate of total TCR beta diversity. Clones were called with MiXCR by TCRdb after fastp trimmed the public reads at Q25, and only in-frame beta chains were retained. Under each unique CDR3 protein, matching rows form one entry showing the most common genes and DNA. For this entry, the V and J calls and clone size follow TCRdb and not the study's own pipeline. Present in this sample are hundreds of thousands of distinct CDR3 sequences, 56% of which were seen just once. Roughly 24% of the sample lies in the top ten.

CDR1 is given as LNHNV and CDR2 as YYDKDF, both from the germline V gene (reference sequence). The CDR3, cysteine through phenylalanine, is 10 amino acids long. The CDR3 DNA has 30 bases and is translated from base 1. Cut back by 5 bases and 9 bases, the V and J ends lie 4 bases apart. The investigation overall reported the following: As age increased, observed TCR beta diversity per million T cells dropped in a roughly linear way, and a significant reduction was already evident by age roughly 40. Because the CMV infection status of the donors was unknown, age-related changes in expanded clonotypes may potentially have been confounded. Since profiling was done on bulk unsorted PBMCs, naive and antigen-experienced compartments could not be conclusively compared. A strong correlation was found between observed TCR beta diversity and the percentage of naive T cells measured by flow cytometry. Estimates of total diversity from one million sequenced T cells were regarded as lower bounds and underestimates. Compared with the aged group, the long-lived group had more naive CD4+ T cells, fewer expanded clones and increased TCR diversity, a pattern suggesting age selection.

Systemically healthy Caucasian individuals from Russia, some 40 in total and aged about 6 to 90 years, were included as donors. Each donor gave 8 to 10 milliliters of peripheral blood, drawn into EDTA-treated Vacutainer tubes. Ficoll-Paque density-gradient centrifugation was used to isolate PBMCs, with at least 7 million per sample. Trizol reagent was used to extract total RNA from PBMCs, with at least 5.5 micrograms per sample. For every donor, flow cytometry on a PBMC aliquot measured the percentage of naive CD45RAhigh/CD27high T cells. This chain joins TRBV15 to TRBJ2-2; the D segment cannot be called with confidence. The clonotype comes from a man in his forties in good health. The sequenced sample consisted of blood. The CDR3 in this case is CATSLRELFF. Here is the DNA: TGTGCCACCAGCCTCAGGGAGCTGTTTTTT.